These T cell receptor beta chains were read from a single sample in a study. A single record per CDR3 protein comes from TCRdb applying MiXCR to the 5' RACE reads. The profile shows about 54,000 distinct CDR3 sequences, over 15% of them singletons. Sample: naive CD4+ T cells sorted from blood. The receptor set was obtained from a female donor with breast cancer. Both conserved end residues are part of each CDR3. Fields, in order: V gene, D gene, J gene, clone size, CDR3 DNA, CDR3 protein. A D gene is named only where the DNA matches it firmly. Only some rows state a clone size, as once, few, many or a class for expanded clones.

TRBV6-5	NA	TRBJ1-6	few	TGTGCCAGCAGTTACGGGCTGCTAACCATTAATTCACCCCTCCACTTT	CASSYGLLTINSPLHF
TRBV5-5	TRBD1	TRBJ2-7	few	TGTGCCAGCAGCTTGGCCGGGACAGGGTCCTACGAGCAGTACTTC	CASSLAGTGSYEQYF
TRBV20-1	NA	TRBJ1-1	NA	TGCAGTGTCACCGGGAAAACCATGAGCACTGAAGCTTTCTTT	CSVTGKTMSTEAFF
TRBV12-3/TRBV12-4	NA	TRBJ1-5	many	TGTGCCAGCAGTTACCGGACCGGGGGTCAGCCCCAGCATTTT	CASSYRTGGQPQHF
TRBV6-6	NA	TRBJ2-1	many	TGTGCCAGCAGTTACACTTCCAATGAGCAGTTCTTC	CASSYTSNEQFF
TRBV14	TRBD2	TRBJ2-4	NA	TGTGCCAGCAGCCCCAATCCGACTAGCGGGAGGTCCAAAAACATTCAGTACTTC	CASSPNPTSGRSKNIQYF
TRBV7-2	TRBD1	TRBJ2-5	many	TGTGCCAGCAGTGTTTCTGGGACAGGGCAAGAGACCCAGTACTTC	CASSVSGTGQETQYF
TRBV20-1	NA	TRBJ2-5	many	TGCAGTGCCGCCCGGACGGTGGAGACCCAGTACTTC	CSAARTVETQYF
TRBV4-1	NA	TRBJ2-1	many	TGCGCCAGCAGCCAAGTGGACTTACTGATCTACAATGAGCAGTTCTTC	CASSQVDLLIYNEQFF
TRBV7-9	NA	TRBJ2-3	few	TGTGCCAGCAGCTTAGCGCATCACGGAGAACACACAGATACGCAGTATTTT	CASSLAHHGEHTDTQYF
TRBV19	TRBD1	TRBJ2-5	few	TGTGCCAGTAGTACATCCCGGACAGGTCAAGGAGGAGAGACCCAGTACTTC	CASSTSRTGQGGETQYF
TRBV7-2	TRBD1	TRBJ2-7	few	TGTGCCAGCAAAGGACAGGGGGGTCCCTACGAGCAGTACTTC	CASKGQGGPYEQYF
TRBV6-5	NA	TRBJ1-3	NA	TGTGCCAGCAGCCGAGCGGAGGGATTCTCTGGAAACACCATATATTTT	CASSRAEGFSGNTIYF
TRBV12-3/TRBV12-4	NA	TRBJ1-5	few	TGTGCCAGCAGTTCTCCCGGCTCTAATCAGCCCCAGCATTTT	CASSSPGSNQPQHF
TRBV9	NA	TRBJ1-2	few	TGTGCCAGCAGCTCAACAGGTTATGGCTACACCTTC	CASSSTGYGYTF
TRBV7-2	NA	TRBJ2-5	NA	TGTGCCAGCAGCGGGAACCGAGGGGCAGAGACCCAGTACTTC	CASSGNRGAETQYF
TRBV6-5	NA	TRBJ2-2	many	TGTGCCACCCACCGTACTAGCAGGCTGGAGACCGGGGAGCTGTTTTTT	CATHRTSRLETGELFF
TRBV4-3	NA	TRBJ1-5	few	TGCGCCAGCAGCCAAGATTACGGGATTAATCAGCCCCAGCATTTT	CASSQDYGINQPQHF
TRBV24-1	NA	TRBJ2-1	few	TGTGCCACCAGTGCCCGGGATGAGCAGTTCTTC	CATSARDEQFF
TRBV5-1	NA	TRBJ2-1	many	TGCGCCAGCAGCTTGTCCAACTCTGAAGATGAGCAGTTCTTC	CASSLSNSEDEQFF
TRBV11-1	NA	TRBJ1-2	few	TGTGCCAGCAGCTTAGCTCCCGGGACAAGGGGCTATGGCTACACCTTC	CASSLAPGTRGYGYTF
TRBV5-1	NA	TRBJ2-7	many	TGCGCCAGCAGCACCGCGGGCTCGTACGAGCAGTACTTC	CASSTAGSYEQYF
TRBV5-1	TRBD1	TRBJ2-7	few	TGCGCCAGCAGCCCCGGACAGGGTGAGTCCTACGAGCAGTACTTC	CASSPGQGESYEQYF
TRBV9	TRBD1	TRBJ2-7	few	TGTGCCAGCAGCGTAGGGACAGGACCCTACGAGCAGTACTTC	CASSVGTGPYEQYF
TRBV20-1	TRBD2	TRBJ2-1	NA	TGCAGTGCTTCGCGGGAGTTTCATGAGCAGTTCTTC	CSASREFHEQFF
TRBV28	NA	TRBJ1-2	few	TGTGCCAGCAGTTCTTCCGGGACCAGGAGTTATGGCTACACCTTC	CASSSSGTRSYGYTF
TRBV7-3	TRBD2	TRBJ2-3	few	TGTGCCGGCAGCTCCGGACTAGCGGCGGGGGCAGATACGCAGTATTTT	CAGSSGLAAGADTQYF
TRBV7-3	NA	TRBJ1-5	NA	TGTGCCAGCAGCTCAGGCAAAAATCAGCCCCAGCATTTT	CASSSGKNQPQHF
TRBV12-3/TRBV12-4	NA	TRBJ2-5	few	TGTGCCAGCAGTTCCTCGGACGGGGAGACCCAGTACTTC	CASSSSDGETQYF
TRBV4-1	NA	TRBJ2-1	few	TGCGCCAGCAGCCAACAACCACTAGGGTACAATGAGCAGTTCTTC	CASSQQPLGYNEQFF
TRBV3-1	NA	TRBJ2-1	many	TGTGCCAGCAGTCACGGGATCCACTCCTACAATGAGCAGTTCTTC	CASSHGIHSYNEQFF
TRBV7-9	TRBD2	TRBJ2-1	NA	TGTGCCAGCAGCAATCCTAGCGGCAATGAGCAGTTCTTC	CASSNPSGNEQFF
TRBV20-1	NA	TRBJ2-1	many	TGCAGTGCTCCTCCCCCCGGAAAGAATGAGCAGTTCTTC	CSAPPPGKNEQFF
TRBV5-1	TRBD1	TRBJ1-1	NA	TGCGCCAGCAGCACACAGGGGGGTGCCCTAGAGGGGAAAGCTTTCTTT	CASSTQGGALEGKAFF
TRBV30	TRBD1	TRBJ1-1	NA	TGTGCCTGGGTCGGGACAGAGAACACTGAAGCTTTCTTT	CAWVGTENTEAFF
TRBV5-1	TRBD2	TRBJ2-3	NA	TGCGCCAGCAGCTTCGGGAGGCCCACAGATACGCAGTATTTT	CASSFGRPTDTQYF
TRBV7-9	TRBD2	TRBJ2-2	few	TGTGCCAGCAGCGACCCATCCCCGGGGGGGGGGAAGAACACCGGGGAGCTGTTTTTT	CASSDPSPGGGKNTGELFF
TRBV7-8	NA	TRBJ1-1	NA	TGTGCCAGCAGCTCCGGGACACTGAACACTGAAGCTTTCTTT	CASSSGTLNTEAFF
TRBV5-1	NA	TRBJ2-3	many	TGCGCCAGCAGCTTGGCTCAAAGCACAGATACGCAGTATTTT	CASSLAQSTDTQYF
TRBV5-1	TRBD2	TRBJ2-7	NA	TGCGCCGGCAGCTTGGGGAACGGACTAGCGGGACTCTACGAGCAGTACTTC	CAGSLGNGLAGLYEQYF
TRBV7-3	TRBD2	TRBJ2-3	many	TGTGCCAGCAGCCCAACCAGCGGGACCCCTTTTTATACGCAGTATTTT	CASSPTSGTPFYTQYF
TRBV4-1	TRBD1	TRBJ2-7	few	TGCGCCAGCGGGTTGGACAGGGGGAACGAGCAGTACTTC	CASGLDRGNEQYF
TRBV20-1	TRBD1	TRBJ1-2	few	TGCAGTGCAACACAGGGGGTGAACTATGGCTACACCTTC	CSATQGVNYGYTF
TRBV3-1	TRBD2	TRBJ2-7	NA	TGTGCCAGCAGCCATTCCGGGACTATCGAGCAGTACTTC	CASSHSGTIEQYF
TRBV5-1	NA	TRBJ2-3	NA	TGCGCCAGCAGCGGCCCGGGGGGCGCTAGCACAGATACGCAGTATTTT	CASSGPGGASTDTQYF
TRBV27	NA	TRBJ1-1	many	TGTGCCAGCAGACTATCCGCTCGAATGAACACTGAAGCTTTCTTT	CASRLSARMNTEAFF
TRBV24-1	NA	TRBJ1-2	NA	TGTGCCACCAGGGATTCCACGACAGTGACAAACTATGGCTACACCTTC	CATRDSTTVTNYGYTF
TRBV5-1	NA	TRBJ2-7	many	TGCGCCAGCAGCTTGACGTCTCTGAGGCACGAGCAGTACTTC	CASSLTSLRHEQYF
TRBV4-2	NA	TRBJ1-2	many	TGTGCCAGCAGCCCCGGCTGGGGGGACGGCTATGGCTACACCTTC	CASSPGWGDGYGYTF
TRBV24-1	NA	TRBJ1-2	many	TGTGCCACCAGTGATGACCTTAACTATGGCTACACCTTC	CATSDDLNYGYTF
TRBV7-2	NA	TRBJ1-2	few	TGTGCCAGCAGCTTAGTGGGCAGGGGAGACTATGGCTACACCTTC	CASSLVGRGDYGYTF
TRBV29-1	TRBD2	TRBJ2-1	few	TGCAGCGTCGCTACGAGGGGGGGACTAGCGGACCTCTACAATGAGCAGTTCTTC	CSVATRGGLADLYNEQFF
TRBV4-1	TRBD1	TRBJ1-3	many	TGCGCCAGCAGCCAAGGTCAGGGGGACACCATATATTTT	CASSQGQGDTIYF
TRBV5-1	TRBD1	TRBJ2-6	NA	TGCGCCGGCAGCTCCACCGGGACAGGCCACTCTGGGGCCAACGTCCTGACTTTC	CAGSSTGTGHSGANVLTF
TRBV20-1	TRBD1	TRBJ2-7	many	TGCAGTGCAACAGACAGGGAAGTCTTCAAGCACGAGCAGTACTTC	CSATDREVFKHEQYF
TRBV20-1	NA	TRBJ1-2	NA	TGCAGTGCTTGTCAGATCCCACGTTATGGCTACACCTTC	CSACQIPRYGYTF
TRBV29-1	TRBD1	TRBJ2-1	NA	TGCAGCGTTGAAGATCGACAGGGCCATGAGCAGTTCTTC	CSVEDRQGHEQFF
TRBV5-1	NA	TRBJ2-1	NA	TGCGCCAGCAGCTTGGTAACAGGTTGGGGTGAACCCTACAATGAGCAGTTCTTC	CASSLVTGWGEPYNEQFF
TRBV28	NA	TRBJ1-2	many	TGTGCCAGCAGTTTATCGTCCTATGGCTACACCTTC	CASSLSSYGYTF
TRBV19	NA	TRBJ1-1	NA	TGTGCCAGTAGTAGAACAGGGCCGACGAACACTGAAGCTCTCTTT	CASSRTGPTNTEALF